The following is a T cell receptor beta chain sequence with its context. The antigen remains undetermined. The sample originates from a study of graft-versus-host responses after intestinal transplantation. About the research overall: Recipients received multivisceral, liver-intestinal, or isolated intestinal transplants. Findings and caveats of the study: GvH clonotypes were identified within recipient marrow, with a subset emerging first in ileum or blood.

Germline assignment: CDR1 MGHRA and CDR2 YSYEKL. V lost 2 bases and J lost 7, with 26 bases in between. There are 18 residues in the CDR3. The repertoire was sequenced with immunoSEQ multiplex PCR; TCRdb's copy has only in-frame clones and lacks some. The data contain 80,000 to 100,000 clones, 75% to 90% of them seen just once; the ten biggest clones take up about a sixth. Here the sequenced sample was unstimulated CD8+ T cells sorted from spleen or lymph node cells, taken before intestinal transplant. This receptor was obtained from a human donor who received an intestinal transplant. The chain is built from TRBV4-1 and TRBJ1-2, with a weak D call TRBD1 (5 bases). The CDR3 reads CASSQNQLWRPRGVGYTF. CDR3 in DNA: TGCGCCAGCAGCCAAAATCAACTGTGGCGGCCGAGGGGTGTTGGCTACACCTTC.